This T cell receptor (beta chain) comes out of a study of T-cell reconstitution after alpha-beta-depleted transplantation in children. A few counts support this clonotype. Its antigen remains unknown. Study-level findings and limits: About two months after transplant, alpha-beta T cells reportedly came from several hundred expanded graft clones. There were some patients whose high TCRbeta diversity at day 60 came from surviving recipient T cells and thymic progenitors. It was newly produced T cells that mostly accounted for T-cell counts and diversity one year after transplant.

Unique molecular identifiers were incorporated when the TCRbeta library was constructed. MiXCR, applied by TCRdb to the PCR reads, yields one record per CDR3 protein. This table has approximately 79,000 distinct CDR3 sequences, 15% to 20% appearing once. The material sequenced was PBMCs, mostly from graft donor cells, taken 360 days after TCRalphabeta/CD19-depleted stem cell transplant. This receptor was identified in a male patient between 2 and 10 years old who had a stem cell transplant for acute lymphoblastic leukemia, so the T cells may come from the graft donor.

In DNA form, the CDR3 reads TGCGCCAGCAGCTTTGGGGACAGAGTCTACGAGCAGTACTTC. Encoded protein: CASSFGDRVYEQYF. The chain uses TRBV5-1 and TRBJ2-7, with 7 positions matching TRBD1. From germline, CDR1 is SGHRS and CDR2 YFSETQ. The junction had 5 bases not matched to a gene; V was cut back by 2 bases and J by 3 bases. The CDR3 consists of 14 residues.